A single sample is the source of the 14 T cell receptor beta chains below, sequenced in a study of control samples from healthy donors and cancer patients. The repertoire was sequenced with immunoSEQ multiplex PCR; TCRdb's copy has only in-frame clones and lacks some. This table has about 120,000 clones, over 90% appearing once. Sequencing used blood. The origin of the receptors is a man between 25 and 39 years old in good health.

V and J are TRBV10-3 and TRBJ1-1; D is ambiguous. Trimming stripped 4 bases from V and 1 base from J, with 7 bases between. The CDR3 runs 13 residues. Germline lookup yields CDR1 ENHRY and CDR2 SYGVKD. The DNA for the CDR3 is TGTGCCATCAGTGGTTGGGAGAACACTGAAGCTTTCTTT. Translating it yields CAISGWENTEAFF.

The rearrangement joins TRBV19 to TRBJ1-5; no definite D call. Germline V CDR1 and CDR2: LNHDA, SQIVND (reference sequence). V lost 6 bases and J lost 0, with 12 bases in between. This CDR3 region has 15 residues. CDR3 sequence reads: CASSPGDYSNQPQHF. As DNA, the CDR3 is TGTGCCAGTAGCCCAGGTGATTATAGCAATCAGCCCCAGCATTTT.

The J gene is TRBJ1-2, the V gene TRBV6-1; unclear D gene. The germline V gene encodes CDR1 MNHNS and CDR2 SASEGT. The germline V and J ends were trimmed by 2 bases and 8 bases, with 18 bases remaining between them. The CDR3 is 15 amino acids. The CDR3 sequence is CASSETAQPFFGYTF. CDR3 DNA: TGTGCCAGCAGTGAAACTGCACAGCCTTTCTTCGGCTACACCTTC.

The DNA of the CDR3 is TGTGCCAGCAGCTGGACTAGCGGGGTCCAAGAGACCCAGTACTTC. Protein sequence: CASSWTSGVQETQYF. The J gene is TRBJ2-5, the V gene TRBV7-2; 12 positions match TRBD2. The ends lost 4 bases at V and 1 base at J; junction bases unmatched: 1. CDR1 SGHTA and CDR2 FQGNSA come from the germline V gene. The CDR3 totals 15 residues.

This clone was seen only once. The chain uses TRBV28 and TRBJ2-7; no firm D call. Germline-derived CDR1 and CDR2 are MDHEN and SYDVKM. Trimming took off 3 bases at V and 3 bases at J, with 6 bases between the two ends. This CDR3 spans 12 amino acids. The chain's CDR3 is CASSFEHYEQYF. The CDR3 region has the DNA TGTGCCAGCAGTTTTGAGCACTACGAGCAGTACTTC.

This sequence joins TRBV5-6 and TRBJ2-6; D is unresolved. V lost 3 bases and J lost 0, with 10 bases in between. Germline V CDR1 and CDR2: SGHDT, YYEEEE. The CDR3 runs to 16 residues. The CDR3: CASSSITVSGANVLTF. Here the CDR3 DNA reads TGTGCCAGCAGCTCGATTACCGTCTCTGGGGCCAACGTCCTGACTTTC.

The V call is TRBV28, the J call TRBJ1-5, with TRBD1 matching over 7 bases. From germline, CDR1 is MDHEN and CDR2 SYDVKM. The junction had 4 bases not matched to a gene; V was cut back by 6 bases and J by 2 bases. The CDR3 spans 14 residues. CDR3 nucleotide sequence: TGTGCCAGCAGCCTTGGGACAGGCAATCAGCCCCAGCATTTT. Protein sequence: CASSLGTGNQPQHF.

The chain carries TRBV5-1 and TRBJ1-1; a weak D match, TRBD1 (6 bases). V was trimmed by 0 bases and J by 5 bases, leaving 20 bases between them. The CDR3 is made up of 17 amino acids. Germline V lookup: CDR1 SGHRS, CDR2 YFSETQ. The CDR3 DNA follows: TGCGCCAGCAGCTTGGCGAGGGGGACACCCCGGGGGACTGAAGCTTTCTTT. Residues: CASSLARGTPRGTEAFF. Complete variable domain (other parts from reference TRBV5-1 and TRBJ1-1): KAGVTQTPRYLIKTRGQQVTLSCSPISGHRSVSWYQQTPGQGLQFLFEYFSETQRNKGNFPGRFSGRQFSNSRSEMNVSTLELGDSALYLCASSLARGTPRGTEAFFGQGTRLTVV.

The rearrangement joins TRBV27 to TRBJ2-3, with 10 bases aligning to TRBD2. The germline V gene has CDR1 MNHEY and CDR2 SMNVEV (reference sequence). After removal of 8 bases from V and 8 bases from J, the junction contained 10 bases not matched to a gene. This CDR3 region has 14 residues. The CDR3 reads CASHLAGVPSTQYF. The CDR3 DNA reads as TGTGCCAGCCATCTAGCGGGGGTTCCCTCTACGCAGTATTTT.

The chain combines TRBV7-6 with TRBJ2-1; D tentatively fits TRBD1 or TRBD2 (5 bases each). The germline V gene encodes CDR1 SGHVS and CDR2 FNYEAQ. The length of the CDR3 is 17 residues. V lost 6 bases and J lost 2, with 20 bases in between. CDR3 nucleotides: TGTGCCAGCAGAGTCAGGTCCAGAGGGGCCCCCTACAATGAGCAGTTCTTC. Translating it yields CASRVRSRGAPYNEQFF.

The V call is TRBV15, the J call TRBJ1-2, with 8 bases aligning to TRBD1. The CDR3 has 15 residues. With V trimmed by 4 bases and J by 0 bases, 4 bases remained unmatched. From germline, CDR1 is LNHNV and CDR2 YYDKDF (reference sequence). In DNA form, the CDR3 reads TGTGCCACCAGCACGCGACAGGGGCCTAACTATGGCTACACCTTC. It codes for CATSTRQGPNYGYTF.

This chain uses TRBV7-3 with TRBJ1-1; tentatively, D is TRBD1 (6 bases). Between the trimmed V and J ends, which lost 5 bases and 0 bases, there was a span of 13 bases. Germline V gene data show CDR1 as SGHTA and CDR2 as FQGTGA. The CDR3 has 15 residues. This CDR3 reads CASSLPGQLNTEAFF. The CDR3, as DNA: TGTGCCAGCAGCCTCCCAGGACAGTTGAACACTGAAGCTTTCTTT.

The CDR3 spells CATSRRSTPVVGYEQYF. The CDR3 DNA follows: TGTGCCACCTCAAGGAGATCGACGCCGGTGGTAGGCTACGAGCAGTACTTC. J is TRBJ2-7 and V is TRBV27; unclear D gene. The CDR3 length is 17 residues. Between the trimmed V and J ends, which lost 10 bases and 3 bases, there was a span of 28 bases. Germline V gene lookup returns CDR1 MNHEY and CDR2 SMNVEV (reference sequence).

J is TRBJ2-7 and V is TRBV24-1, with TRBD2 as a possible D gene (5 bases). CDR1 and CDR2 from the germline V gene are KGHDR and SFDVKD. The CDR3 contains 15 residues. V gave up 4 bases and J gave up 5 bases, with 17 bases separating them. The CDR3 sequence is CATSDFDGVRDEQYF. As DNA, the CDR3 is TGTGCCACCAGTGACTTCGACGGGGTGAGGGACGAGCAGTACTTC.